These T cell receptor beta chains were read from a single sample in a study of radiation and T cells in renal cell carcinoma. Libraries were prepared by immunoSEQ multiplex PCR; TCRdb keeps only in-frame clonotypes and omits some of them. The sample has 45,000 to 65,000 clones; around 72% are singletons. The source was blood, collected from a patient whose treatment included radiotherapy and nephrectomy. The receptors come from a man aged 55-75 years with renal cell carcinoma. Both conserved end residues are part of each CDR3. Fields, in order: D gene, clone size, V gene, J gene, CDR3 protein, CDR3 DNA. The D gene is left open where the match is weak. Size tells how often a clone was seen (once, few, many) or the class of an expanded clone, and some rows leave it out.

>NA|NA|TRBV5-1|TRBJ2-2
CASSLGTANTGELFF
TGCGCCAGCAGCTTGGGGACAGCGAACACCGGGGAGCTGTTTTTT
>NA|few|TRBV9|TRBJ1-1
CASKIRRDEAFF
TGTGCCAGCAAAATTAGACGCGATGAAGCTTTCTTT
>NA|NA|TRBV11-3|TRBJ1-2
CASSLGTEYGYTF
TGTGCCAGCAGCTTGGGGACTGAATATGGCTACACCTTC
>TRBD1|NA|TRBV5-6|TRBJ1-2
CASSLTGESNYGYTF
TGTGCCAGCAGCTTGACAGGGGAATCTAACTATGGCTACACCTTC
>TRBD2|NA|TRBV30|TRBJ2-5
CAWKELAGATQETQYF
TGTGCCTGGAAAGAACTAGCGGGGGCCACCCAAGAGACCCAGTACTTC
>TRBD1|few|TRBV6-6|TRBJ1-2
CASSYPGQASGYTF
TGTGCCAGCAGTTACCCCGGACAGGCGTCGGGCTACACCTTC
>TRBD1|NA|TRBV19|TRBJ2-3
CVSSMVEGTVLPGTQYF
TGTGTCAGTAGTATGGTCGAGGGGACAGTCCTTCCTGGTACGCAGTATTTT
>NA|NA|TRBV6-5|TRBJ2-7
CASRPGTANEQYF
TGTGCCAGCAGGCCCGGGACGGCCAACGAGCAGTACTTC
>NA|few|TRBV7-2|TRBJ1-1
CASSLAPPGGSEAFF
TGTGCCAGCAGCCTCGCTCCTCCCGGGGGGTCTGAAGCTTTCTTT
>NA|NA|TRBV7-3|TRBJ2-5
CASSLMEQETQYF
TGTGCCAGCAGCTTAATGGAGCAAGAGACCCAGTACTTC
>TRBD2|NA|TRBV6-5|TRBJ2-1
CASSPLAGPRDEQFF
TGTGCCAGCAGTCCACTAGCGGGACCTAGAGATGAGCAGTTCTTC
>NA|NA|TRBV7-6|TRBJ2-5
CASSGQETQYF
TGTGCCAGCAGCGGTCAAGAGACCCAGTACTTC
>TRBD1|NA|TRBV30|TRBJ1-4
CACRRGLTNEKLFF
TGTGCCTGCCGGAGGGGGCTTACTAATGAAAAACTGTTTTTT
>NA|NA|TRBV11-3|TRBJ1-2
CASSQIRVGVYGYTF
TGTGCCAGCAGCCAGATTAGGGTCGGGGTGTATGGCTACACCTTC
>NA|few|TRBV6-5|TRBJ1-2
CASSRPGTRNYGYTF
TGTGCCAGCAGTCGTCCCGGGACAAGAAACTATGGCTACACCTTC
>NA|NA|TRBV7-2|TRBJ1-3
CASSLRDSGNTIYF
TGTGCCAGCAGCTTAAGGGACTCTGGAAACACCATATATTTT
>TRBD1|NA|TRBV5-4|TRBJ2-7
CASSSDRATSYEQYF
TGTGCCAGCAGCTCTGACAGGGCGACCTCCTACGAGCAGTACTTC
>TRBD1|few|TRBV13|TRBJ2-3
CASSQRDSPDTDTQYF
TGTGCCAGCAGCCAAAGGGACAGTCCAGACACAGATACGCAGTATTTT
>TRBD1|NA|TRBV4-3|TRBJ2-7
CASSLSLGTANHEQYF
TGCGCCAGCAGCCTATCTTTGGGGACAGCGAACCACGAGCAGTACTTC
>NA|NA|TRBV18|TRBJ1-1
CASTGPVNTEAFF
TGTGCCAGCACCGGGCCGGTGAACACTGAAGCTTTCTTT
>NA|NA|TRBV5-1|TRBJ1-5
CASSLWGDTNQPQHF
TGCGCCAGCAGCTTGTGGGGGGACACCAATCAGCCCCAGCATTTT